The rows below give T cell receptor beta chains drawn from one sample of a study of T cells in Graves' hyperthyroidism and ophthalmopathy. TCRdb called the multiplex PCR reads again in MiXCR, with one record for every CDR3 protein. The top ten hold 35% to 40% of the sample, which has approximately 300,000 distinct CDR3 sequences, approximately 19% seen once. Sequenced material: blood. These receptor sequences come from a man aged 50 to 60 with Graves' ophthalmopathy. Both conserved end residues are part of each CDR3.

CASSAPAGSRSTDTQYF	17	TRBV6-1	TRBJ2-3
CAWSTGIYEQYF	12	TRBV30	TRBJ2-7
CASRNLLTNSYNEQFF	16	TRBV28	TRBJ2-1
CASSLVGGLNTEAFF	15	TRBV12-3/TRBV12-4	TRBJ1-1
CSARSAGDYNEQFF	14	TRBV20-1	TRBJ2-1
CATSDPSSRGSTTGELFF	18	TRBV24-1	TRBJ2-2
CASSLEAGSGELFF	14	TRBV28	TRBJ2-2
CASSPLSGQRGTDTQYF	17	TRBV18	TRBJ2-3
CASSSPRLFYEQYF	14	TRBV7-2	TRBJ2-7
CSVVRLGHGYTF	12	TRBV29-1	TRBJ1-2
CASSQGLGDNQPQHF	15	TRBV27	TRBJ1-5
CASSLWGGADNYGYTF	16	TRBV28	TRBJ1-2
CASSRDRTDNEQFF	14	TRBV7-9	TRBJ2-1
CASSLVERFF	10	TRBV28	TRBJ2-1
CASSLVAGPQHF	12	TRBV28	TRBJ1-5
CASSFVDDLRNIQYF	15	TRBV5-5	TRBJ2-4
CASSTSSGGTQYF	13	TRBV11-2	TRBJ2-5
CSARDRRQRSYGYTF	15	TRBV20-1	TRBJ1-2
CSAVRVDRDNQPQHF	15	TRBV20-1	TRBJ1-5
CATSDRQGQRSNNEQFF	17	TRBV24-1	TRBJ2-1
CASSSDGTDVEYGYTF	16	TRBV5-1	TRBJ1-2
CASRTRDRDGTEAFF	15	TRBV19	TRBJ1-1
CSVEDRFSRGVYNEQFF	17	TRBV29-1	TRBJ2-1
CASSFGLGTGGDEEKLFF	18	TRBV5-6	TRBJ1-4
CASSQDSTGSAEAFF	15	TRBV2	TRBJ1-1
CASSLLREINYGYTF	15	TRBV28	TRBJ1-2
CASSHAIPGLRTVGLFEQYF	20	TRBV14	TRBJ2-7
CASSLRGGGQPQHF	14	TRBV5-8	TRBJ1-5
CASSFDWVGGTGELFF	16	TRBV7-4	TRBJ2-2
CASSPYSIHEQFF	13	TRBV18	TRBJ2-1
CASRSAAGVGSTDTQYF	17	TRBV28	TRBJ2-3
CSAWTGNYEQYF	12	TRBV29-1	TRBJ2-7
CASARSNQPQHF	12	TRBV2	TRBJ1-5
CASSELREQFF	11	TRBV6-1	TRBJ2-1
CASHGTTLEKYF	12	TRBV12-3/TRBV12-4	TRBJ2-7
CSVARTSSTDTQYF	14	TRBV29-1	TRBJ2-3
CAIKGGAETQYF	12	TRBV10-3	TRBJ2-5
CAWSPGLSNTGELFF	15	TRBV30	TRBJ2-2
CATSRDTLAGGPTDTQYF	18	TRBV15	TRBJ2-3
CASSEIAGGYNEQFF	15	TRBV2	TRBJ2-1
CASSERRLWGQFF	13	TRBV6-1	TRBJ2-1
CSARRREGQSGELFF	15	TRBV20-1	TRBJ2-2
CSAPPGLADNEQFF	14	TRBV20-1	TRBJ2-1
CASSYFGQGLKNTEAFF	17	TRBV6-5	TRBJ1-1
CASSLLSPSAMNTEAFF	17	TRBV27	TRBJ1-1
CSVWDYQETQYF	12	TRBV29-1	TRBJ2-5
CASSIYQGGYTF	12	TRBV28	TRBJ1-2
CASTWGEETQYF	12	TRBV11-2	TRBJ2-5
CASSSLAVMGTQYF	14	TRBV28	TRBJ2-3
CASSLSDRNSPLHF	14	TRBV12-3/TRBV12-4	TRBJ1-6
CSARDTNYGYTF	12	TRBV20-1	TRBJ1-2
CAISANTEAFF	11	TRBV10-3	TRBJ1-1
CAISLKGEKLFF	12	TRBV10-3	TRBJ1-4
CASSPGPISSYNEQFF	16	TRBV5-4	TRBJ2-1
CASRFAGQSYEQYF	14	TRBV12-3/TRBV12-4	TRBJ2-7
CASSVEGSPDTQYF	14	TRBV9	TRBJ2-3
CASSVGTSGSSSYEQYF	17	TRBV9	TRBJ2-7
CASSQGALAANEQFF	15	TRBV3-1	TRBJ2-1
CASSDQGLSYNEQFF	15	TRBV6-1	TRBJ2-1